This T cell receptor beta chain was identified in a study of blood T cell repertoires in COVID-19. Study-wide background: From the United States, Italy and Spain came samples of acute and convalescent COVID-19. PBMCs, B-cell-depleted T cells, or T cells provided the cDNA or gDNA that made up the material.

In the original analysis: Amplification of reference gene primers provided the estimated nucleated cell counts. TCRdb keeps only in-frame clones here, not all; method: immunoSEQ multiplex PCR. V and J calls and clone size are as listed in that table; D and trimming were resolved from the DNA. The sample consists of roughly 180,000 clones, 70% to 80% of them appearing once. This clone was detected once. Seattle's enrolled individuals joined amid active infection and were then monitored longitudinally. The length of the CDR3 is 15 residues. With 0 bases clipped from V and 5 bases from J, the junction kept 1 base outside the gene matches. The germline V gene encodes CDR1 SGHNT and CDR2 YENEEA.

The TCR comes from a woman in her fifties or sixties with COVID-19, enrolled during active disease. The chain carries TRBV11-3 and TRBJ2-1; 10 positions agree with TRBD1. Sequencing was performed on peripheral blood. The CDR3 here is CASSLEGTGDNEQFF. The CDR3 DNA reads TGTGCCAGCAGCTTAGAAGGGACAGGGGACAATGAGCAGTTCTTC.